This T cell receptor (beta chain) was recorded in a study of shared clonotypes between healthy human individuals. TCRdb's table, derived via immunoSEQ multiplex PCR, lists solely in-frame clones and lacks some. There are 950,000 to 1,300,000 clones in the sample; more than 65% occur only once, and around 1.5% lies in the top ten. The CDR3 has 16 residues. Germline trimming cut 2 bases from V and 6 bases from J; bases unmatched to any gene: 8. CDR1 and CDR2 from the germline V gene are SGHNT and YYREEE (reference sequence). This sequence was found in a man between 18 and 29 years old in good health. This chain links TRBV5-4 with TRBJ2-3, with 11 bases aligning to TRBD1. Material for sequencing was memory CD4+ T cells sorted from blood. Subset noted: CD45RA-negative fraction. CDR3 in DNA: TGTGCCAGCAGCTTAGGGGACAGGGGGTATTCGGATACGCAGTATTTT. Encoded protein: CASSLGDRGYSDTQYF.